This T cell receptor beta chain stems from a study of beta chain features in type 1 diabetes. Findings of the study overall: In every one of the four CD4+ subsets, TCRB CDR3s were moderately but significantly shorter in Type 1 diabetes patients.

The trim removed 4 bases at V and 5 bases at J, leaving 9 bases unmatched. The CDR3 is made up of 15 amino acids. Germline V gene data show CDR1 as LGHNA and CDR2 as YNFKEQ. Notes on this clone: The antigen remains undetermined.

Reverse transcription of all isolated RNA meant that expressed TCRB transcripts were sequenced. Produced via immunoSEQ multiplex PCR; TCRdb's table is partial and in-frame only. The sample has some 17,000 clones, 70% seen once; the top ten hold around 0.8%. Sequenced sample: stem cell memory CD4+ T cells from blood. This chain links TRBV4-2 with TRBJ2-5; TRBD1 aligns across 8 bases. This clonotype originated in a man aged 25 to 40 with type 1 diabetes. The CDR3 region is CASSPPTGAGETQYF. The CDR3 DNA is TGTGCCAGCAGCCCCCCGACAGGGGCTGGGGAGACCCAGTACTTC.